These 31 T cell receptor beta chains originate from one sample sequenced in a study of blood T cells in healthy people across ages. A sample-barcoded 5' primer and a J-beta primer mix were used in a second PCR of about 6 to 12 cycles. TCRdb re-derived calls from the 5' RACE reads in MiXCR, one entry per CDR3 protein. Of fewer than 2,000,000 distinct CDR3 sequences detected, roughly two fifths appear once; the ten largest clones hold 20% to 25%. What was sequenced was blood. The receptors were gathered from a human donor in good health.

This clonotype was observed many times. This chain links TRBV20-1 with TRBJ1-4; D gene ambiguous. Deletions cut 3 bases from V and 4 bases from J, with 15 bases between. The germline V gene has CDR1 DFQATT and CDR2 SNEGSKA (reference sequence). The CDR3 has 15 amino acids. Here the CDR3 DNA reads TGCAGTGCTAGGGGCCGAGGGTCATTTAATGAAAAACTGTTTTTT. Its protein product is CSARGRGSFNEKLFF.

To note about this clonotype: Just one base apart from a much larger clone, this may be a read error. This rearrangement joins TRBV25-1 to TRBJ2-4; no definite D call. In germline, CDR1 is MGHDK, CDR2 SYGVNS. V was shortened by 2 bases and J by 6 bases, with 11 bases between the two germline ends. This CDR3 spans 14 amino acids. The CDR3 region is CASSEVRDVNIQYF. In DNA form, the CDR3 reads TGTGCCAGCAGTGAAGTGAGAGACGTAAACATTCAGTACTTC.

The rearrangement links TRBV5-1 to TRBJ1-1; 8 positions agree with TRBD1. Germline loops: CDR1 SGHRS, CDR2 YFSETQ. The CDR3 covers 14 residues. V dropped 9 bases and J dropped 1; count of bases not matched to a gene: 8. The CDR3 loop reads CATRGQGQNTEAFF. In DNA form, the CDR3 reads TGCGCCACCAGAGGACAGGGACAGAACACTGAAGCTTTCTTT.

This clonotype was seen a handful of times. The chain joins TRBV29-1 to TRBJ2-7, with 7 bases identical to TRBD1. From germline, CDR1 is SQVTM and CDR2 ANQGSEA. Trimming at V came to 3 bases and at J to 4 bases, leaving 9 bases not matched to a gene. This CDR3 contains 14 residues. CDR3 coding DNA: TGCAGCGTTGAGGGGACAGCTAAAGATTACGAGCAGTACTTC. Amino acids: CSVEGTAKDYEQYF.

The chain employs TRBV20-1 and TRBJ2-4, with TRBD2 identical over 10 bases. V gave up 3 bases and J gave up 15 bases; unmatched junction bases: 14. CDR3 size: 14 residues. CDR1 and CDR2 (germline): DFQATT, SNEGSKA (reference sequence). The CDR3: CSARGLANKETRYF. Written as DNA, the CDR3 is TGCAGTGCTAGGGGACTAGCGAACAAAGAGACCCGGTACTTC.

The V gene is TRBV6-1, the J gene TRBJ1-1; D gene ambiguous. The CDR3 consists of 14 residues. CDR1 is MNHNS and CDR2 is SASEGT in the germline V gene. V lost 10 bases to trimming and J lost 5 bases, with 20 bases between them. This chain's CDR3 is CATSGDNAMTEAFF. The CDR3, as DNA: TGTGCCACCTCGGGAGACAACGCCATGACTGAAGCTTTCTTT.

The chain recombines TRBV29-1 with TRBJ2-3; D remains unclear. V was pared by 8 bases and J by 4 bases, with 22 bases between. The CDR3 is 15 amino acids. In germline, CDR1 is SQVTM, CDR2 ANQGSEA. The CDR3 sequence is CSINGVIEDPDTQYF. In nucleotides, the CDR3 is TGCAGCATCAATGGGGTCATAGAAGACCCAGATACGCAGTATTTT.

The V call is TRBV7-2, the J call TRBJ2-7; TRBD1 might be the D (6 bases). This CDR3 is built from 16 residues. Per the germline V gene, CDR1 is SGHTA and CDR2 is FQGNSA. The V end was cut by 3 bases, the J end by 0 bases, with 15 bases between. DNA for the CDR3: TGTGCCAGCAGCTTCCCCCCCGGACAGCGCTCCTACGAGCAGTACTTC. Its translation is CASSFPPGQRSYEQYF.

The CDR3, as DNA: TGTGCCAGCAGTTACTCGAGGGGCGTCGGGGTAGTTCCCTCTGGGGCCAACGTCCTGACTTTC. Protein sequence: CASSYSRGVGVVPSGANVLTF. The chain couples TRBV6-5 to TRBJ2-6; perhaps D is TRBD1 or TRBD2 (5 bases each). In germline, CDR1 is MNHEY, CDR2 SVGAGI. The CDR3 is made up of 21 amino acids. Trimming removed 0 bases from V and 0 bases from J, with 21 bases in between.

As for this clonotype: This sequence may be a read error, since a much larger clone differs from it by one base. The V gene is TRBV3-1, the J gene TRBJ2-1; D might be TRBD1 or TRBD2, each matching 5 bases. The CDR3 is 14 amino acids. In germline, CDR1 is LGHDT, CDR2 YNNKEL (reference sequence). The V gene lost 1 base and the J gene lost 6 bases, with 10 bases spanning the gap. The CDR3: CASSQGGPSNEQFF. The CDR3 DNA follows: TGTGCCAGCAGCCAAGGGGGACCTTCCAATGAGCAGTTCTTC.

This clonotype was counted ten times or more. This chain links TRBV20-1 with TRBJ2-1; TRBD2 matches at 10 bases. Germline values: CDR1 DFQATT, CDR2 SNEGSKA (reference sequence). V gave up 5 bases and J gave up 10 bases; unmatched junction bases: 11. This CDR3 region has 14 residues. CDR3 nucleotides: TGCAGTGCTCGGCTAGCGGGGGCCTACCGGGAGCAGTTCTTC. Translating gives CSARLAGAYREQFF.

This clonotype was detected a few times. The chain uses TRBV29-1 and TRBJ1-5; tentative D call: TRBD1 (6 bases). Germline CDR1 reads SQVTM; CDR2 reads ANQGSEA. V was shortened by 6 bases and J by 9 bases, with 15 bases between the two germline ends. CDR3 length equals 12 residues. The CDR3 DNA reads as TGCAGCGTAGGGGGGGCACAGGGGCCCCAGCATTTT. Translation: CSVGGAQGPQHF.

This clonotype came up a few times. This chain links TRBV6-2 or TRBV6-3 with TRBJ2-5; D is unresolved. The CDR3 has 12 amino acids. CDR1 MNHEY and CDR2 SVGEGT come from the germline V gene. Trimming pared 6 bases from V and 6 bases from J, leaving 11 bases between. The CDR3 here is CASSRTEKTQYF. The CDR3 DNA reads TGTGCCAGCAGCAGGACGGAGAAGACCCAGTACTTC.

V usage is TRBV6-4 and J usage is TRBJ2-1; possibly TRBD2 for D (6 bases). The germline CDR1 and CDR2 sequences are MRHNA and SNTAGT. V lost 6 bases and J lost 8, with 17 bases in between. There are 14 residues in the CDR3. In DNA, the CDR3 is TGTGCCAGCAGCGCCGGGGCAGGGAGGCATGAGCAGTTCTTC. Translated, it gives CASSAGAGRHEQFF.

This clonotype was observed a handful of times. This sequence joins TRBV4-2 and TRBJ2-3, with a tentative D call TRBD2 (5 bases). This CDR3 is 14 amino acids long. Trimming cost V 0 bases and J 10 bases, with 14 bases left between them. Germline V gene sequence: CDR1 LGHNA, CDR2 YNFKEQ. CDR3 in amino acids: CASSQDLGDSPQYF. The CDR3 coding sequence is TGTGCCAGCAGCCAAGATCTGGGAGATAGTCCGCAGTATTTT.

The chain couples TRBV28 to TRBJ1-2; D gene uncertain. V lost 6 bases and J 5 bases, leaving 16 bases between the germline ends. This CDR3 contains 14 residues. Germline V CDR1 and CDR2: MDHEN, SYDVKM. CDR3 sequence (DNA): TGTGCCAGCAGAGAAAATTTGGAGAAGTATGGCTACACCTTC. It is translated as CASRENLEKYGYTF.

This clonotype came up a few times. J is TRBJ2-7 and V is TRBV7-2, with D uncertain. Germline CDR1 reads SGHTA; CDR2 reads FQGNSA. Trimming shortened V by 1 base and J by 0 bases, and 10 bases separated the two germline ends. The CDR3 covers 15 residues. CDR3 DNA sequence: TGTGCCAGCAGCTTAGTTAAGGGTAGCTCCTACGAGCAGTACTTC. Its protein product is CASSLVKGSSYEQYF.

There are a few counts of this clonotype. The chain has TRBV20-1 and TRBJ1-5, with D perhaps TRBD1 (5 bases). The CDR3 loop spans 12 amino acids. Germline assignment: CDR1 DFQATT and CDR2 SNEGSKA (reference sequence). The CDR3 spells CSTGGGDQPQHF. The CDR3 nucleotides are TGCAGCACTGGGGGAGGGGATCAGCCCCAGCATTTT.

This clonotype was recorded only once. V is TRBV7-2 and J is TRBJ1-4, with 8 bases fitting TRBD1. Germline CDR1 and CDR2: SGHTA and FQGNSA. Trimming removed 5 bases from V and 8 bases from J; junction bases left unmatched: 10. The CDR3 consists of 15 residues. As DNA, the CDR3 is TGTGCCAGCAGCAGGCAGGGGGCTATGAGGGAAAAACTGTTTTTT. Its translation is CASSRQGAMREKLFF.

This clonotype was detected a few times. This chain links TRBV12-3 or TRBV12-4 with TRBJ1-1, with TRBD1 matching over 7 bases. The ends lost 5 bases at V and 2 bases at J; junction bases unmatched: 8. The CDR3 sequence is 15 residues long. This chain's CDR3 is CASSQAGTVNTEAFF. As DNA, the CDR3 is TGTGCCAGCAGTCAAGCTGGGACAGTCAACACTGAAGCTTTCTTT.

This sequence joins TRBV12-3 or TRBV12-4 and TRBJ2-3, with D maybe TRBD1 (6 bases). The CDR3 totals 17 residues. V dropped 6 bases and J dropped 1 base, with 20 bases sitting between them. CDR3 nucleotide sequence: TGTGCCAGCAGCCGGGCTAACAGGGTGAGGGGCACAGATACGCAGTATTTT. Translated, it gives CASSRANRVRGTDTQYF.

The V and J genes are TRBV30 and TRBJ1-2, with 7 positions matching TRBD1. The germline V gene encodes CDR1 GTSNPN and CDR2 SVGIG (reference sequence). The CDR3 runs 14 residues. The ends lost 5 bases at V and 5 bases at J; junction bases unmatched: 11. CDR3 loop: CAWSRTGVVYGYTF. The DNA of the CDR3 is TGTGCCTGGTCCCGGACAGGCGTGGTTTATGGCTACACCTTC.

The J gene is TRBJ1-5, the V gene TRBV7-2; the D gene is possibly TRBD1 (5 bases). Germline CDR1 and CDR2: SGHTA and FQGNSA. Trimming pared 0 bases from V and 0 bases from J, leaving 9 bases between. This CDR3 has 16 residues. CDR3 sequence (DNA): TGTGCCAGCAGCTTAGCGGGGCAGCTTAGCAATCAGCCCCAGCATTTT. This sequence encodes CASSLAGQLSNQPQHF.

The chain recombines TRBV3-1 with TRBJ2-7, with TRBD1 matching 9 bases. CDR1 is LGHDT and CDR2 is YNNKEL in the germline V gene (reference sequence). Trimming at V came to 1 base and at J to 1 base, leaving 8 bases not matched to a gene. This CDR3 spans 17 amino acids. The CDR3 protein is CASSQGGLGQGSYEQYF. CDR3 sequence (DNA): TGTGCCAGCAGCCAAGGAGGACTAGGACAGGGGTCCTACGAGCAGTACTTC.

This clonotype appeared a few times. The rearrangement joins TRBV18 to TRBJ2-7, with D unresolved. This CDR3 comprises 14 residues. CDR1 KGHSH and CDR2 LQKENI come from the germline V gene. The V end was cut by 2 bases, the J end by 3 bases, with 11 bases between. CDR3 DNA: TGTGCCAGCTCACCATCAACAGATTACTACGAGCAGTACTTC. As protein: CASSPSTDYYEQYF. The whole variable domain, remainder taken from reference TRBV18 and TRBJ2-7, is NAGVMQNPRHLVRRRGQEARLRCSPMKGHSHVYWYRQLPEEGLKFMVYLQKENIIDESGMPKERFSAEFPKEGPSILRIQQVVRGDSAAYFCASSPSTDYYEQYFGPGTRLTVT.

This clonotype was seen only a few times. V gene TRBV7-9 combines with J gene TRBJ2-3; TRBD1 matches at 7 bases. The V segment lost 4 bases and the J segment 2 bases; nucleotides outside the gene matches: 9. The CDR3 is made up of 16 amino acids. Germline-derived CDR1 and CDR2 are SEHNR and FQNEAQ (reference sequence). The chain's CDR3 is CASSSLGQVTTDTQYF. The DNA for the CDR3 is TGTGCCAGCAGCTCCCTAGGACAGGTCACCACAGATACGCAGTATTTT.

J is TRBJ2-1 and V is TRBV7-8; possible D gene TRBD2, 6 bases. The CDR3 spans 15 residues. Germline lookup yields CDR1 SGHVS and CDR2 FQNEAQ. The ends were cut back, 7 bases at V and 0 bases at J, with 13 bases in the middle. For the CDR3, the DNA is TGTGCCAGCAACAATTACGGGAGCTCCTACAATGAGCAGTTCTTC. Encoded protein: CASNNYGSSYNEQFF.

CDR3 DNA: TGTGCCAGCAGTTTCACAGGGGGGAACGTCCTGACTTTC. It yields the protein CASSFTGGNVLTF. The genes are TRBV12-3 or TRBV12-4 and TRBJ2-6, with 8 bases lining up with TRBD1. This CDR3 spans 13 amino acids. V shed 3 bases and J 10 bases; nucleotides not matched to a gene: 2.

This clonotype has a handful of counts. The chain combines TRBV27 with TRBJ1-2; D uncertain. The CDR3 sequence is 14 residues long. V was trimmed by 1 base and J by 1 base, leaving 7 bases between them. CDR1 is MNHEY and CDR2 is SMNVEV in the germline V gene (reference sequence). The CDR3 DNA follows: TGTGCCAGCAGTTTATTTTACAGTAACTATGGCTACACCTTC. Protein: CASSLFYSNYGYTF.

Only a few counts were recorded for this clonotype. The V and J genes are TRBV20-1 and TRBJ2-3; 8 bases are shared with TRBD2. CDR3 size: 13 residues. Trimming removed 3 bases from V and 5 bases from J; junction bases left unmatched: 4. Germline V gives CDR1 DFQATT, CDR2 SNEGSKA (reference sequence). The DNA of the CDR3 is TGCAGTGCTAGGGTGGCGGGGGGAGATACGCAGTATTTT. It is translated as CSARVAGGDTQYF.

The CDR3 region has the DNA TGTGCCAGCAGCTTTAAAGGGGTCCGCTATGGCTACACCTTC. Translation gives CASSFKGVRYGYTF. This chain links TRBV7-2 with TRBJ1-2, with a possible D match to TRBD1 (5 bases). Germline CDR1 is SGHTA and CDR2 is FQGNSA. The CDR3 is 14 residues long. The V gene lost 3 bases and the J gene lost 4 bases, with 12 bases spanning the gap.